Sequencing of this TCR beta chain was carried out in a study of blood T cell repertoires in COVID-19. Trimming pared 5 bases from V and 0 bases from J, leaving 11 bases between. The germline gives CDR1 MNHEY, CDR2 SVGAGI. CDR3 length equals 15 residues. Only in-frame clones appear in the TCRdb table, and some are missing; sequencing was by immunoSEQ multiplex PCR. The sample lists roughly 120,000 clones, about 74% occurring once. The V and J genes are TRBV6-5 and TRBJ1-5; D possibly corresponds to TRBD1 (6 bases). This TCR derives from an elderly man with COVID-19, enrolled during active disease. Sequenced sample: peripheral blood. CDR3 residues: CASSRDINSNQPQHF. The CDR3 nucleotides are TGTGCCAGCAGTCGGGACATTAATAGCAATCAGCCCCAGCATTTT.